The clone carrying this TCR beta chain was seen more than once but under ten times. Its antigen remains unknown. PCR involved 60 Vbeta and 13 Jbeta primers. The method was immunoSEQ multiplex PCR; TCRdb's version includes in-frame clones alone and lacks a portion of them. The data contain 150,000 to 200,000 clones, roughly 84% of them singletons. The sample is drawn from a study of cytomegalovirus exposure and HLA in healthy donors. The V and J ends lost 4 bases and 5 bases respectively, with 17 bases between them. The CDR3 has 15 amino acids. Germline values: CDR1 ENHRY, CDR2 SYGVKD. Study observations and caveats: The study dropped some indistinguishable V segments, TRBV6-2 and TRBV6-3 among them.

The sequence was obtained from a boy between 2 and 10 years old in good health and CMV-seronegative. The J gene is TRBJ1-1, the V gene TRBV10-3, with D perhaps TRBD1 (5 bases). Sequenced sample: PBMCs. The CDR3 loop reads CAISGGMGGKTEAFF. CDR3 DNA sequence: TGTGCCATCAGTGGGGGGATGGGGGGGAAAACTGAAGCTTTCTTT.